The next 29 T cell receptor beta chains were all read from a single sample in a study of T-cell reconstitution after alpha-beta-depleted transplantation in children. Construction of the TCRbeta library involved unique molecular identifiers. TCRdb re-called the PCR reads through MiXCR, storing one row per CDR3 protein. The sample gives fewer than 150,000 distinct CDR3 sequences, about a tenth of which show up once; 24% is in the top ten. Here the sequenced sample was PBMCs, mostly from graft donor cells, taken 180 days after TCRalphabeta/CD19-depleted stem cell transplant. The receptors come from a girl younger than two who had a stem cell transplant for combined immunodeficiency, so the T cells may come from the graft donor.

At least ten counts were recorded for this clonotype. CDR3 bases: TGTGCCAGCAGCTCTCCGGGACTAGCGTACAATGAGCAGTTCTTC. Translation: CASSSPGLAYNEQFF. The chain uses TRBV7-9 and TRBJ2-1; the match to TRBD2 covers 10 bases. The length of the CDR3 is 15 residues. Trimming at V came to 4 bases and at J to 4 bases, leaving 4 bases not matched to a gene. Per germline, CDR1 SEHNR and CDR2 FQNEAQ (reference sequence). Drawing the rest from reference TRBV7-9 and TRBJ2-1, the complete variable domain is DTGVSQNPRHKITKRGQNVTFRCDPISEHNRLYWYRQTLGQGPEFLTYFQNEAQLEKSRLLSDRFSAERPKGSFSTLEIQRTEQGDSAMYLCASSSPGLAYNEQFFGPGTRLTVL.

The chain carries TRBV5-1 and TRBJ1-6; no definite D call. V gave up 0 bases and J gave up 5 bases, with 18 bases separating them. CDR1 SGHRS and CDR2 YFSETQ come from the germline V gene. CDR3 size: 18 residues. CDR3 residues: CASSLVDRIPGDNSPLHF. Written as DNA, the CDR3 is TGCGCCAGCAGCTTGGTCGACCGGATCCCGGGCGATAATTCACCCCTCCACTTT.

The sample holds a few counts of this clonotype. V usage is TRBV3-1 and J usage is TRBJ2-7; TRBD2 might be the D (6 bases). The CDR3 is 14 amino acids. CDR1 LGHDT and CDR2 YNNKEL come from the germline V gene (reference sequence). V was cut by 2 bases and J by 7 bases, with 15 bases left in between. The CDR3 protein is CASSQWDWAGEQYF. The CDR3 nucleotides read TGTGCCAGCAGCCAATGGGACTGGGCGGGGGAGCAGTACTTC.

The chain employs TRBV6-2 or TRBV6-3 and TRBJ2-7; TRBD2 might be the D (5 bases). The germline CDR1 and CDR2 sequences are MNHEY and SVGEGT. V lost 7 bases to trimming and J lost 0 bases, with 16 bases between them. CDR3 length: 15 residues. The CDR3 reads CASTLAPAVSYEQYF. The CDR3 region has the DNA TGTGCCAGCACTCTAGCCCCGGCCGTCTCCTACGAGCAGTACTTC.

In its sample, this clonotype was seen many times. The rearrangement links TRBV20-1 to TRBJ2-7, with D tentatively TRBD1 (6 bases). The CDR3 loop spans 12 amino acids. Germline CDR1 reads DFQATT; CDR2 reads SNEGSKA (reference sequence). The V end lost 0 bases, the J end lost 3 bases, and 6 bases lay between the germline ends. In DNA form, the CDR3 reads TGCAGTGCTAGAGACAGGGGCTACGAGCAGTACTTC. Translated: CSARDRGYEQYF.

The genes are TRBV6-1 and TRBJ2-7; the D gene is possibly TRBD1 (5 bases). Trimming left V 6 bases short and J 4 bases short, with 10 bases between. The CDR3 runs to 12 residues. Per the germline V gene, CDR1 is MNHNS and CDR2 is SASEGT. CDR3 amino acids: CASSKGLYEQYF. CDR3 in DNA: TGTGCCAGCAGCAAGGGGTTGTACGAGCAGTACTTC.

Notes on this clonotype: Because the CDR3's place on the DNA is in doubt, the DNA is left out and the CDR3 is given as listed by TCRdb. The chain combines TRBV12-3 or TRBV12-4 with TRBJ1-5; the table's D call, TRBD1, was not checked against the DNA. Both ends counted, the CDR3 spans 14 residues. The CDR3 is CASSSSGRGQPQHF.

The gene calls are TRBV12-3 or TRBV12-4 and TRBJ2-4; no clear D. The CDR3 covers 16 residues. With 1 base removed from V and 0 bases from J, the gap between germline ends came to 10 bases. CDR3 sequence (DNA): TGTGCCAGCAGTTTAGGCCAGAAATTAGCCAAAAACATTCAGTACTTC. Amino acid sequence: CASSLGQKLAKNIQYF.

The J gene is TRBJ2-1, the V gene TRBV3-1, with D tentatively TRBD2 (6 bases). Germline V lookup: CDR1 LGHDT, CDR2 YNNKEL (reference sequence). CDR3 size: 17 residues. V lost 1 base and J lost 8, with 21 bases in between. Here the CDR3 DNA reads TGTGCCAGCAGCCAAGGGGTTGGGCTAGCGCAGTTCCATGAGCAGTTCTTC. The encoded protein is CASSQGVGLAQFHEQFF.

This clonotype came up a few times. The chain couples TRBV20-1 to TRBJ2-7, with 10 bases lining up with TRBD1. The CDR3 has 14 amino acids. J gave up 1 base and V 3 bases, and 3 bases lay outside the gene matches. The germline gives CDR1 DFQATT, CDR2 SNEGSKA (reference sequence). CDR3 in amino acids: CSASDRGQSYEQYF. The CDR3 DNA follows: TGCAGTGCTAGCGACAGGGGGCAATCCTACGAGCAGTACTTC.

V gene TRBV27 combines with J gene TRBJ2-3; 12 bases align to TRBD2. The germline gives CDR1 MNHEY, CDR2 SMNVEV (reference sequence). The CDR3 consists of 17 residues. The ends lost 6 bases at V and 5 bases at J; junction bases unmatched: 12. Here the CDR3 reads CASSLLLAGGLRDTQYF. CDR3 bases: TGTGCCAGCAGCCTACTTCTAGCGGGGGGGTTGAGAGATACGCAGTATTTT.

The genes are TRBV20-1 and TRBJ1-5; 7 bases align to TRBD1. The CDR3 sequence is 13 residues long. With 6 bases clipped from V and 7 bases from J, the junction kept 9 bases outside the gene matches. CDR1 and CDR2 from the germline V gene are DFQATT and SNEGSKA (reference sequence). The DNA for the CDR3 is TGCAGTGCAAAAAGACAGGGCACCCAGCCCCAGCATTTT. Translation gives CSAKRQGTQPQHF.

In this sample, this clonotype turned up a few times. V is TRBV20-1 and J is TRBJ1-2, with 8 nucleotides matching TRBD1. After removal of 1 base from V and 6 bases from J, the junction contained 7 bases not matched to a gene. The CDR3 covers 14 residues. The V gene's germline CDR1 is DFQATT and CDR2 SNEGSKA (reference sequence). The DNA for the CDR3 is TGCAGTGCTAGAGGAGGACAGGGCCGAAATGGCTACACCTTC. Residues: CSARGGQGRNGYTF.

This clonotype was found many times. This rearrangement joins TRBV29-1 to TRBJ2-1, with D maybe TRBD1 (6 bases). V was trimmed by 2 bases and J by 3 bases, leaving 14 bases between them. The CDR3 is made up of 15 amino acids. Germline V gene data show CDR1 as SQVTM and CDR2 as ANQGSEA. The CDR3 nucleotides are TGCAGCGTTGAAAGAAGTCAGGGGCACTACAATGAGCAGTTCTTC. This sequence encodes CSVERSQGHYNEQFF.

This clonotype has just a few counts. One base away lies a much larger clone, so this may be a sequencing read error. The V and J genes are TRBV7-2 and TRBJ2-7; no reliable D call. The germline V gene encodes CDR1 SGHTA and CDR2 FQGNSA. The CDR3 is made up of 11 amino acids. Trimming stripped 4 bases from V and 2 bases from J, with 3 bases between. CDR3 nucleotide sequence: TGTGCCAGCAGCTCAGCCTACGAGCAGTACTTC. Translating gives CASSSAYEQYF. Variable domain in full (rest from reference TRBV7-2 and TRBJ2-7): GAGVSQSPSNKVTEKGKDVELRCDPISGHTALYWYRQSLGQGLEFLIYFQGNSAPDKSGLPSDRFSAERTGGSVSTLTIQRTQQEDSAVYLCASSSAYEQYFGPGTRLTVT.

This clonotype came up a few times. The CDR3 spells CSARGAGTGPYEQYF. The DNA of the CDR3 is TGCAGTGCTAGAGGGGCGGGGACAGGGCCCTACGAGCAGTACTTC. The chain joins TRBV20-1 to TRBJ2-7; TRBD1 matches 9 bases. Germline CDR1 DFQATT, CDR2 SNEGSKA (reference sequence). The CDR3 covers 15 residues. With V trimmed by 1 base and J by 2 bases, 6 bases remained unmatched.

About this clonotype itself: Since a much larger clone is just one base distant, this may be a read error. The chain recombines TRBV5-1 with TRBJ2-1; D may match TRBD1 or TRBD2 (5 bases each). V lost 3 bases and J lost 4, with 14 bases in between. The CDR3 consists of 15 residues. Germline V gene data show CDR1 as SGHRS and CDR2 as YFSETQ. In nucleotides, the CDR3 is TGCGCCAGCAGCTGGTCGGGACCCTTGTACAATGAGCAGTTCTTC. It encodes CASSWSGPLYNEQFF.

This clonotype appeared a few times. The chain is built from TRBV5-4 and TRBJ1-1; D gene unclear. V was cut by 4 bases and J by 1 base, with 14 bases left in between. The V gene's germline CDR1 is SGHNT and CDR2 YYREEE (reference sequence). The CDR3 is 15 amino acids. The CDR3 DNA sequence: TGTGCCAGCAGCCAGAAGGAAGTTCCGAACACTGAAGCTTTCTTT. Translation: CASSQKEVPNTEAFF.

The CDR3 nucleotides are TGCGCCAGCAGCACTTCGGGAGTAGGTACCGGGGAGCTGTTTTTT. This encodes CASSTSGVGTGELFF. The chain employs TRBV5-1 and TRBJ2-2, with D perhaps TRBD2 (6 bases). The germline gives CDR1 SGHRS, CDR2 YFSETQ. The CDR3 is 15 residues long. V was cut by 4 bases and J by 5 bases, with 15 bases left in between. Drawing the rest from reference TRBV5-1 and TRBJ2-2, the complete variable domain is KAGVTQTPRYLIKTRGQQVTLSCSPISGHRSVSWYQQTPGQGLQFLFEYFSETQRNKGNFPGRFSGRQFSNSRSEMNVSTLELGDSALYLCASSTSGVGTGELFFGEGSRLTVL.

This clonotype was recorded at least ten times. The rearrangement uses TRBV7-6 and TRBJ2-5; D uncertain. V lost 1 base and J 3 bases, leaving 3 bases between the germline ends. The CDR3 extends over 12 amino acids. CDR1 is SGHVS, CDR2 FNYEAQ, per germline. The CDR3 is CASSLVEETQYF. The DNA of the CDR3 is TGTGCCAGCAGCTTAGTGGAAGAGACCCAGTACTTC.

This sequence joins TRBV29-1 and TRBJ2-7; the match to TRBD1 covers 8 bases. J lost 3 bases, V lost 1 base, and 5 bases had no gene match. The germline gives CDR1 SQVTM, CDR2 ANQGSEA. CDR3 length: 14 amino acids. CDR3 nucleotides: TGCAGCGTTGAAGTAGGGACAGGATTCTACGAGCAGTACTTC. It codes for CSVEVGTGFYEQYF.

The rearrangement uses TRBV5-6 and TRBJ1-1; 8 bases align to TRBD1. Germline values: CDR1 SGHDT, CDR2 YYEEEE. The CDR3 contains 15 residues. J lost 1 base, V lost 3 bases, and 5 bases had no gene match. The CDR3 DNA sequence: TGTGCCAGCAGCTATTGGACAGGGTCGAACACTGAAGCTTTCTTT. It specifies CASSYWTGSNTEAFF.

This clonotype was found a few times. The chain combines TRBV10-3 with TRBJ1-2; TRBD1 matches at 11 bases. Losses at the gene ends were 2 bases for V and 12 bases for J; bases not matched to a gene: 8. This CDR3 comprises 14 residues. Looked up from germline, CDR1 is ENHRY and CDR2 is SYGVKD. As DNA, the CDR3 is TGTGCCATCAGTGAGGCACGGACAGGGGGCGACGACACCTTC. The encoded protein is CAISEARTGGDDTF.

V and J are TRBV25-1 and TRBJ1-6, with D possibly TRBD1 on 6 matching bases. Between the trimmed V and J ends, which lost 2 bases and 8 bases, there was a span of 16 bases. Germline lookup yields CDR1 MGHDK and CDR2 SYGVNS. The CDR3 sequence is 16 residues long. In DNA form, the CDR3 reads TGTGCCAGCAGTGAAATCGGCACAGGGTTAGATTCACCCCTCCACTTT. It is translated as CASSEIGTGLDSPLHF.

This clonotype occurred many times. The gene calls are TRBV27 and TRBJ2-7; D not certain. The CDR3 contains 13 residues. The germline gives CDR1 MNHEY, CDR2 SMNVEV (reference sequence). Trimming took 5 bases from V and 2 from J, leaving 10 bases between them. DNA of the CDR3: TGTGCCAGCAGTCCCCGGAGTGCCTACGAGCAGTACTTC. Translation: CASSPRSAYEQYF.

The chain couples TRBV29-1 to TRBJ2-5; 12 nucleotides agree with TRBD2. The germline V gene has CDR1 SQVTM and CDR2 ANQGSEA. J lost 5 bases, V lost 6 bases, and 7 bases had no gene match. CDR3 size: 14 residues. Written as DNA, the CDR3 is TGCAGCGTAACGACTAGCGGGAGTCGGGAGACCCAGTACTTC. Amino acids: CSVTTSGSRETQYF.

This rearrangement joins TRBV29-1 to TRBJ2-7, with D hard to call. This CDR3 spans 13 amino acids. The V and J ends lost 1 base and 0 bases respectively, with 7 bases between them. Looked up from germline, CDR1 is SQVTM and CDR2 is ANQGSEA. The CDR3 sequence is CSVEGRTSYEQYF. DNA of the CDR3: TGCAGCGTTGAAGGCAGGACCTCCTACGAGCAGTACTTC.

This clonotype showed up just a few times. The V gene is TRBV27, the J gene TRBJ2-7; tentative D call: TRBD2 (6 bases). Germline V gene sequence: CDR1 MNHEY, CDR2 SMNVEV (reference sequence). The CDR3 runs to 12 residues. The ends were cut back, 3 bases at V and 5 bases at J, with 8 bases in the middle. CDR3 sequence: CASSFGGHEQYF. CDR3 nucleotides: TGTGCCAGCAGTTTCGGGGGACACGAGCAGTACTTC.

This CDR3 reads CSASGTGVHEQYF. The CDR3 DNA sequence: TGCAGTGCTTCCGGGACAGGGGTCCACGAGCAGTACTTC. The chain employs TRBV20-1 and TRBJ2-7; TRBD1 agrees at 10 bases. Germline V gene lookup returns CDR1 DFQATT and CDR2 SNEGSKA (reference sequence). Losses at the gene ends were 5 bases for V and 5 bases for J; bases not matched to a gene: 6. The CDR3 has 13 amino acids.